This is a list of T cell receptor beta chains from one sample in a study of CD8 T cells in ankylosing spondylitis. TCRdb reanalysed the 5' RACE reads using MiXCR and keeps one entry per CDR3 protein. The data contain some 220,000 distinct CDR3 sequences, about 10% of them singletons. Sequenced sample: blood, either unsorted or a sorted T cell fraction (not recorded which). The source is a male donor with ankylosing spondylitis or in good health (not recorded which). The CDR3 runs from the conserved cysteine through the conserved F or W. The D gene is left open where the match is weak. Clone size is shown for a subset of rows, as once, few, many or a class of expanded clone.

d_call: .
clone_size: many
v_call: TRBV20-1
j_call: TRBJ2-7
cdr3_aa: CSARRAQNYEQYF
cdr3_nt: TGCAGTGCTAGAAGGGCGCAGAACTACGAGCAGTACTTC

d_call: .
clone_size: many
v_call: TRBV12-3/TRBV12-4
j_call: TRBJ1-5
cdr3_aa: CASRRTASQPQHF
cdr3_nt: TGTGCCAGCAGAAGAACCGCATCTCAGCCCCAGCATTTT

d_call: .
clone_size: many
v_call: TRBV5-1
j_call: TRBJ2-3
cdr3_aa: CASSSLGADTQYF
cdr3_nt: TGCGCCAGCAGTTCCCTAGGGGCAGATACGCAGTATTTT

d_call: TRBD1
clone_size: many
v_call: TRBV5-1
j_call: TRBJ1-5
cdr3_aa: CASSSTGTEHQPQHF
cdr3_nt: TGCGCCAGCAGCTCGACCGGGACAGAGCATCAGCCCCAGCATTTT

d_call: .
clone_size: many
v_call: TRBV20-1
j_call: TRBJ2-1
cdr3_aa: CSASGRTYNEQFF
cdr3_nt: TGCAGTGCTAGCGGGAGAACCTACAATGAGCAGTTCTTC

d_call: .
clone_size: many
v_call: TRBV6-1
j_call: TRBJ2-3
cdr3_aa: CASNLRGASTDTQYF
cdr3_nt: TGTGCCAGCAACCTCCGGGGAGCTAGCACAGATACGCAGTATTTT

d_call: .
clone_size: many
v_call: TRBV12-3/TRBV12-4
j_call: TRBJ2-3
cdr3_aa: CASRLTGASNTDTQYF
cdr3_nt: TGTGCCAGCAGATTGACCGGGGCCTCTAACACAGATACGCAGTATTTT

d_call: TRBD2
clone_size: many
v_call: TRBV12-3/TRBV12-4
j_call: TRBJ2-7
cdr3_aa: CASSSLREGEQYF
cdr3_nt: TGTGCCAGCAGTTCATTGCGGGAGGGTGAGCAGTACTTC

d_call: .
clone_size: many
v_call: TRBV20-1
j_call: TRBJ2-1
cdr3_aa: CSALPERRSYNEQFF
cdr3_nt: TGCAGTGCCCTACCCGAGCGGCGCTCCTACAATGAGCAGTTCTTC

d_call: .
clone_size: many
v_call: TRBV20-1
j_call: TRBJ2-2
cdr3_aa: CSARDFNTGELFF
cdr3_nt: TGCAGTGCTAGAGATTTTAACACCGGGGAGCTGTTTTTT

d_call: .
clone_size: many
v_call: TRBV4-1
j_call: TRBJ2-1
cdr3_aa: CASSQERQSSYNEQFF
cdr3_nt: TGCGCCAGCAGCCAAGAGCGGCAGAGCTCCTACAATGAGCAGTTCTTC

d_call: .
clone_size: many
v_call: TRBV10-3
j_call: TRBJ2-4
cdr3_aa: CAAGQKPLAKNIQYF
cdr3_nt: TGTGCCGCGGGACAGAAACCCTTAGCCAAAAACATTCAGTACTTC

d_call: .
clone_size: .
v_call: TRBV21-1
j_call: TRBJ2-7
cdr3_aa: CASTEGVYEQYF
cdr3_nt: TGTGCCAGCACCGAGGGGGTCTACGAGCAGTACTTC

d_call: TRBD1
clone_size: few
v_call: TRBV6-1
j_call: TRBJ2-7
cdr3_aa: CASRSDRGSYEQYF
cdr3_nt: TGTGCCAGCAGGTCCGACAGGGGTTCCTACGAGCAGTACTTC

d_call: TRBD1
clone_size: .
v_call: TRBV10-2
j_call: TRBJ1-4
cdr3_aa: CASSVTGGEEKLFF
cdr3_nt: TGCGCCAGCAGTGTGACAGGGGGCGAAGAAAAACTGTTTTTT

d_call: .
clone_size: few
v_call: TRBV28
j_call: TRBJ1-1
cdr3_aa: CASIPPAGNTEAFF
cdr3_nt: TGTGCCAGCATCCCCCCGGCGGGGAACACTGAAGCTTTCTTT

d_call: .
clone_size: few
v_call: TRBV5-1
j_call: TRBJ2-2
cdr3_aa: CASSLDTIAGELFF
cdr3_nt: TGCGCCAGCAGTCTCGACACGATCGCCGGGGAGCTGTTTTTT

d_call: TRBD2
clone_size: many
v_call: TRBV24-1
j_call: TRBJ2-1
cdr3_aa: CATSDPAERGGNEQFF
cdr3_nt: TGTGCCACCAGTGATCCGGCTGAGCGGGGGGGAAATGAGCAGTTCTTC

d_call: TRBD1
clone_size: few
v_call: TRBV7-2
j_call: TRBJ1-2
cdr3_aa: CASSLYGDSYGYTF
cdr3_nt: TGTGCCAGCAGCTTATATGGGGACAGCTATGGCTACACCTTC

d_call: .
clone_size: .
v_call: TRBV7-9
j_call: TRBJ1-2
cdr3_aa: CASSSTPQAQGFGYTF
cdr3_nt: TGTGCCAGCAGCTCGACCCCACAAGCTCAGGGTTTTGGCTACACCTTC

d_call: .
clone_size: many
v_call: TRBV12-3/TRBV12-4
j_call: TRBJ1-4
cdr3_aa: CASRGGEKLFF
cdr3_nt: TGTGCCAGCAGGGGGGGGGAAAAACTGTTTTTT

d_call: TRBD2
clone_size: many
v_call: TRBV5-1
j_call: TRBJ2-3
cdr3_aa: CASRPERTSGGADTQYF
cdr3_nt: TGCGCCAGCAGACCCGAGAGGACTAGCGGGGGGGCCGATACGCAGTATTTT

d_call: .
clone_size: many
v_call: TRBV14
j_call: TRBJ2-1
cdr3_aa: CASSPTLRGYNEQFF
cdr3_nt: TGTGCCAGCAGCCCTACTCTAAGGGGCTACAATGAGCAGTTCTTC

d_call: .
clone_size: many
v_call: TRBV5-1
j_call: TRBJ1-2
cdr3_aa: CASSYQPLQGLGGYTF
cdr3_nt: TGCGCCAGCAGCTATCAACCCTTACAGGGTTTGGGTGGCTACACCTTC

d_call: .
clone_size: many
v_call: TRBV20-1
j_call: TRBJ1-4
cdr3_aa: CSAMGLPANEKLFF
cdr3_nt: TGCAGTGCTATGGGCCTCCCGGCCAATGAAAAACTGTTTTTT

d_call: .
clone_size: .
v_call: TRBV12-3/TRBV12-4
j_call: TRBJ2-7
cdr3_aa: CASSLYPGHTYEQYF
cdr3_nt: TGTGCCAGCAGTTTATATCCGGGACACACCTACGAGCAGTACTTC

d_call: TRBD2
clone_size: many
v_call: TRBV11-2
j_call: TRBJ2-5
cdr3_aa: CASSPRSSGSETQYF
cdr3_nt: TGTGCCAGCAGCCCCCGGAGTAGCGGGAGTGAGACCCAGTACTTC

d_call: .
clone_size: many
v_call: TRBV30
j_call: TRBJ2-2
cdr3_aa: CAWGAMGELFF
cdr3_nt: TGTGCCTGGGGCGCTATGGGGGAGCTGTTTTTT

d_call: .
clone_size: many
v_call: TRBV12-3/TRBV12-4
j_call: TRBJ2-5
cdr3_aa: CASSPPLGRRGQETQYF
cdr3_nt: TGTGCCAGCAGCCCCCCTCTGGGGAGACGGGGGCAAGAGACCCAGTACTTC

d_call: TRBD1
clone_size: many
v_call: TRBV7-2
j_call: TRBJ1-3
cdr3_aa: CASSPGTASGNTIYF
cdr3_nt: TGTGCCAGCAGCCCAGGGACAGCGTCTGGAAACACCATATATTTT

d_call: .
clone_size: few
v_call: TRBV12-3/TRBV12-4
j_call: TRBJ1-2
cdr3_aa: CASSLRSYSPYGYTF
cdr3_nt: TGTGCCAGCAGTTTAAGGTCCTACAGTCCCTATGGCTACACCTTC

d_call: TRBD1
clone_size: many
v_call: TRBV12-3/TRBV12-4
j_call: TRBJ2-3
cdr3_aa: CASSRPSDRGDTQYF
cdr3_nt: TGTGCCAGCAGCCGACCTTCGGACAGGGGAGATACGCAGTATTTT

d_call: .
clone_size: many
v_call: TRBV27
j_call: TRBJ2-3
cdr3_aa: CASTFSGGTDTQYF
cdr3_nt: TGTGCCAGCACTTTCTCCGGCGGCACAGATACGCAGTATTTT

d_call: .
clone_size: many
v_call: TRBV7-9
j_call: TRBJ2-7
cdr3_aa: CASSLNPQGDEQYF
cdr3_nt: TGTGCCAGCAGCTTAAACCCCCAGGGTGACGAGCAGTACTTC

d_call: .
clone_size: .
v_call: TRBV9
j_call: TRBJ2-7
cdr3_aa: CASASPTDEQYF
cdr3_nt: TGTGCCAGCGCTTCCCCGACCGACGAGCAGTACTTC

d_call: .
clone_size: .
v_call: TRBV2
j_call: TRBJ2-1
cdr3_aa: CASSERAGLGYNEQFF
cdr3_nt: TGTGCCAGCAGTGAAAGAGCGGGCCTGGGTTACAATGAGCAGTTCTTC

d_call: .
clone_size: many
v_call: TRBV5-1
j_call: TRBJ2-3
cdr3_aa: CASSPGQSSTDTQYF
cdr3_nt: TGCGCCAGCAGCCCCGGACAGTCAAGCACAGATACGCAGTATTTT

d_call: .
clone_size: many
v_call: TRBV5-1
j_call: TRBJ2-2
cdr3_aa: CASSLAAGLDGELFF
cdr3_nt: TGCGCCAGCAGCTTGGCTGCAGGGTTGGACGGGGAGCTGTTTTTT

d_call: TRBD1
clone_size: many
v_call: TRBV20-1
j_call: TRBJ2-3
cdr3_aa: CSAKSPGQGNTDTQYF
cdr3_nt: TGCAGTGCCAAGTCCCCGGGACAGGGTAACACAGATACGCAGTATTTT

d_call: .
clone_size: many
v_call: TRBV12-3/TRBV12-4
j_call: TRBJ1-4
cdr3_aa: CASSLGPAYNEKLFF
cdr3_nt: TGTGCCAGCAGTTTAGGTCCGGCCTATAATGAAAAACTGTTTTTT

d_call: TRBD2
clone_size: few
v_call: TRBV11-2
j_call: TRBJ2-5
cdr3_aa: CASRASGQETQYF
cdr3_nt: TGTGCCAGCAGGGCTAGCGGACAAGAGACCCAGTACTTC

d_call: TRBD1
clone_size: many
v_call: TRBV29-1
j_call: TRBJ2-7
cdr3_aa: CSTRTGKTSEQYF
cdr3_nt: TGCAGCACCAGGACAGGGAAGACCTCCGAGCAGTACTTC

d_call: TRBD2
clone_size: many
v_call: TRBV12-3/TRBV12-4
j_call: TRBJ2-2
cdr3_aa: CASSPGTSNTGELFF
cdr3_nt: TGTGCCAGCAGTCCCGGGACTAGTAACACCGGGGAGCTGTTTTTT

d_call: TRBD1
clone_size: many
v_call: TRBV12-3/TRBV12-4
j_call: TRBJ1-4
cdr3_aa: CASRGGTATNEKLFF
cdr3_nt: TGTGCCAGCAGGGGCGGGACAGCAACTAATGAAAAACTGTTTTTT

d_call: TRBD1
clone_size: many
v_call: TRBV7-8
j_call: TRBJ2-1
cdr3_aa: CASTSLRTGYNEQFF
cdr3_nt: TGTGCCAGCACCTCCCTTAGGACAGGGTACAATGAGCAGTTCTTC

d_call: .
clone_size: .
v_call: TRBV7-2
j_call: TRBJ2-1
cdr3_aa: CASSGPGLPSYNEQFF
cdr3_nt: TGTGCCAGCAGCGGACCGGGACTTCCCTCCTACAATGAGCAGTTCTTC

d_call: .
clone_size: few
v_call: TRBV9
j_call: TRBJ1-2
cdr3_aa: CASSAGGGIYGYTF
cdr3_nt: TGTGCCAGCAGCGCCGGGGGGGGGATCTATGGCTACACCTTC

d_call: .
clone_size: many
v_call: TRBV27
j_call: TRBJ2-7
cdr3_aa: CASSPWRDTYEQYF
cdr3_nt: TGTGCCAGCAGCCCGTGGAGGGACACCTACGAGCAGTACTTC

d_call: TRBD2
clone_size: few
v_call: TRBV20-1
j_call: TRBJ2-3
cdr3_aa: CSARGGSGGPGDTQYF
cdr3_nt: TGCAGTGCTAGAGGTGGGAGCGGGGGGCCCGGGGATACGCAGTATTTT

d_call: TRBD1
clone_size: many
v_call: TRBV29-1
j_call: TRBJ2-5
cdr3_aa: CSAGQGGETQYF
cdr3_nt: TGCAGCGCTGGACAGGGAGGAGAGACCCAGTACTTC

d_call: .
clone_size: few
v_call: TRBV9
j_call: TRBJ2-2
cdr3_aa: CASSGDWGGELFF
cdr3_nt: TGTGCCAGCAGCGGAGACTGGGGCGGGGAGCTGTTTTTT